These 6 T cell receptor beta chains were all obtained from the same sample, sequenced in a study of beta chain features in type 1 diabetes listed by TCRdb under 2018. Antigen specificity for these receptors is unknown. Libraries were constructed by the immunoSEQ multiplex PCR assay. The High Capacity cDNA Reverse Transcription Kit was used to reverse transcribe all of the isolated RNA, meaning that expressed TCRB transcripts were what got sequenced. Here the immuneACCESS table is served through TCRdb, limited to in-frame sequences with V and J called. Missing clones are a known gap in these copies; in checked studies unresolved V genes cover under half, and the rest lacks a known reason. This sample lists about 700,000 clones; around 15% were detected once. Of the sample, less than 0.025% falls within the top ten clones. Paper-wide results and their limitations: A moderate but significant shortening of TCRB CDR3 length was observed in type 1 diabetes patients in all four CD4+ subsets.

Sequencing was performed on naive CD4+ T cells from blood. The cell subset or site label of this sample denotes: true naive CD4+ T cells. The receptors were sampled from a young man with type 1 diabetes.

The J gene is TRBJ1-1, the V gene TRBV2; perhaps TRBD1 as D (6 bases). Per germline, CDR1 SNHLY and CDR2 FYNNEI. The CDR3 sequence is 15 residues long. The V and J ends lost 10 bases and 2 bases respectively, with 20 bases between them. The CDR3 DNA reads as TGTGCCACCCACACACAGGGTTCCACCAACACTGAAGCTTTCTTT. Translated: CATHTQGSTNTEAFF.

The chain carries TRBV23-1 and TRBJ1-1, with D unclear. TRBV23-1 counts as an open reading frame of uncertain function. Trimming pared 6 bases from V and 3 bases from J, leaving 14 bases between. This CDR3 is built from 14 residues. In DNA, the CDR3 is TGCGCCAGCAGGGAGGCCGGCAGAGACACTGAAGCTTTCTTT. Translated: CASREAGRDTEAFF.

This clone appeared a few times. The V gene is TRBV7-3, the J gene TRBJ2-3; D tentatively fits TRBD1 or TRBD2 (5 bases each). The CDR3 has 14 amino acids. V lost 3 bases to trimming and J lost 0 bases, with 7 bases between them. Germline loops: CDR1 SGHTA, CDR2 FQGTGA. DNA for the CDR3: TGTGCCAGCAGCTTGGGACCTAGCACAGATACGCAGTATTTT. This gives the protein CASSLGPSTDTQYF.

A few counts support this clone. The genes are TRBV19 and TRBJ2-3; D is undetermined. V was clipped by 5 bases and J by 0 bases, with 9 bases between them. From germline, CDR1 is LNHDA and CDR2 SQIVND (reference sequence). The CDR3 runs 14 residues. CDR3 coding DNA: TGTGCCAGTAGTCTTCGTCATAGCACAGATACGCAGTATTTT. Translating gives CASSLRHSTDTQYF.

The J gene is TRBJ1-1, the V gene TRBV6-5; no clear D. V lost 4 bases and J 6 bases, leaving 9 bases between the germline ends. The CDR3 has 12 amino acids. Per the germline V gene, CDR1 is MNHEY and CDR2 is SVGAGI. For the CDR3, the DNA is TGTGCCAGCAGTTCGTCGGACGCTGAAGCTTTCTTT. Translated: CASSSSDAEAFF.

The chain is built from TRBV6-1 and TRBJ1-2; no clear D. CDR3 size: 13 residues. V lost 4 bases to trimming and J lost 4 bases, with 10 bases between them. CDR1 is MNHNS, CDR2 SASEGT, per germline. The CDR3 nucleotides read TGTGCCAGCAGTGCCCCCGACACCTATGGCTACACCTTC. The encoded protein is CASSAPDTYGYTF.